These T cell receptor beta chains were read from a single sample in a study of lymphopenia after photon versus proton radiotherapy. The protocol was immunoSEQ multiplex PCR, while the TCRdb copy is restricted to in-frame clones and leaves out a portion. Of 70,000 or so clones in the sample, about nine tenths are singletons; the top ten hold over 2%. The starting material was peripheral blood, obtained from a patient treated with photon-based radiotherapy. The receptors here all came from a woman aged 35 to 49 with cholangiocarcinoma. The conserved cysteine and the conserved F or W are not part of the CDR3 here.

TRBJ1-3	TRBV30	AWSVRDGNTIY
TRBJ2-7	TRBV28	AIQNYGSSYEQY
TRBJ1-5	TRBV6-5	ASGRQGVQPQH
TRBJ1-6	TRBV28	ASSFRSPLH
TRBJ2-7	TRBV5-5	ASSDLVAYEQY
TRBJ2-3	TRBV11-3	ASSSGKGESDTQY
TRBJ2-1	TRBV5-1	ASSGQGQGYLNEQF
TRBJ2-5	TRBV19	ASTDIHRTMKETQY
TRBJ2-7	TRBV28	ASGTRGEWNEQY
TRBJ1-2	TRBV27	ASSLSVGGNYGYT
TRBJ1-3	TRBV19	ASSPSDRFSGNTIY
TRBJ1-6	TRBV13	ASSPGQGNNSPLH
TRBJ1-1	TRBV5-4	ASSLTANTEAF
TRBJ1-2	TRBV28	ASSLVASTSYGYT
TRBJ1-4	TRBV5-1	ASSSGGATNEKLF
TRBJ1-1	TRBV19	ASRPDPGATEAF
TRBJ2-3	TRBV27	ASSFLQDLSTDTQY
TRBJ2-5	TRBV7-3	ASSLMGDYRETQY
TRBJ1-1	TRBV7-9	ASSLAAGTEAF
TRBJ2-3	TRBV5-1	ASSSMGIRTDTQY
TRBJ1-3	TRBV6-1	ASSDRGYSGNTIY
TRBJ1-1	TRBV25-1	ASSESTPNTEAF
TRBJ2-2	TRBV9	ASSRGSSGSFGELF
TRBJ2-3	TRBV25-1	ASSDHSGLATDTQY
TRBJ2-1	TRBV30	AWSGGGSSYNEQF
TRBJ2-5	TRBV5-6	ASSPLRMRGETQY
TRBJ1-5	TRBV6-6	ASSYSRNSNQPQH
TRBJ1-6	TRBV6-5	ASTARDRNNSPLH
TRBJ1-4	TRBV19	ASSIGTTSEKLF
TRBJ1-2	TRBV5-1	ASSFESNYGYT
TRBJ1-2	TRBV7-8	ASSPDRGLGYT
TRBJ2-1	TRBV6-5	ASSYEGGTAREQF
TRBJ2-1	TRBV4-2	ASSQEHSGKYNEQF
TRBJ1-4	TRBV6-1	ASSLGGAQEEKLF
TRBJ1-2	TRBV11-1	AVESFSRGYT
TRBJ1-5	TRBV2	ASRRDSYSNQPQH
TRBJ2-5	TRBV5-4	ASSPEGRPQGRTQY
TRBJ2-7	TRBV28	ASSPLMTGGLHEQY
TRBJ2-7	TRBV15	ATRETDLPSYEQY
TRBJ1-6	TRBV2	ASRPGVSSPLH
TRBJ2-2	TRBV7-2	ASSPLNTGELF